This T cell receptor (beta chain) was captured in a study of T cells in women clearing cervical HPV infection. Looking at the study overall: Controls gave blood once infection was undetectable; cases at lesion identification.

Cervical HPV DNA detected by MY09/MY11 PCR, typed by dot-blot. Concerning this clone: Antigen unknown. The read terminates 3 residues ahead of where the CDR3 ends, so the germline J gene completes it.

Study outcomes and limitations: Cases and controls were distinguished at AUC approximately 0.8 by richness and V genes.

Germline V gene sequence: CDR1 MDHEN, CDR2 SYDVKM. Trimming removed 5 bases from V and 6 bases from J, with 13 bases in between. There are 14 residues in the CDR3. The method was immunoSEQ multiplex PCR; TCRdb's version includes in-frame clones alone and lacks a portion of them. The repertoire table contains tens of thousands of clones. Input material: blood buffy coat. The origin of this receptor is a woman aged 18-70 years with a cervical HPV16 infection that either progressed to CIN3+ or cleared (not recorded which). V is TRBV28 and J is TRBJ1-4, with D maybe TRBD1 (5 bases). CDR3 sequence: CASSGGGRYEKLFF. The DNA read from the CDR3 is TGTGCCAGCAGTGGGGGGGGGAGATATGAAAAA.